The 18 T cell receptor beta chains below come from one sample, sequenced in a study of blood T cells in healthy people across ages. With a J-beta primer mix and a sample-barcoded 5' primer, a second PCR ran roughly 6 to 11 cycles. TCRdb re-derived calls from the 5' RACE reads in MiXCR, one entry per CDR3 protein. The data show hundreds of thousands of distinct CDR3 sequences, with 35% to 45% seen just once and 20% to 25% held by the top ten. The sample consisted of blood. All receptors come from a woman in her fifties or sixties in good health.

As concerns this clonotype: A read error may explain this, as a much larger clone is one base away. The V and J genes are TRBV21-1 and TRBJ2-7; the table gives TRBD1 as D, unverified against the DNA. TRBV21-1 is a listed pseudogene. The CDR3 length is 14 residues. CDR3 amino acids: CASRPGRVIYEQYF. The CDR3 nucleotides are TGTGCCAGCAGACCGGGGCGGGTCATCTACGAGCAGTACTTC.

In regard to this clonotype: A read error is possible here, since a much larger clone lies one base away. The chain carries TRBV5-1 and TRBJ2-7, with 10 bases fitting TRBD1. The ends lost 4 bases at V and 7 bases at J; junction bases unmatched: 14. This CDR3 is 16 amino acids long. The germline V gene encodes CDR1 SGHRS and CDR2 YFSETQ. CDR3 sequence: CASSSRWDRGDVEQYF. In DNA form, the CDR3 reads TGCGCCAGCAGCAGCCGTTGGGACAGGGGTGATGTTGAGCAGTACTTC.

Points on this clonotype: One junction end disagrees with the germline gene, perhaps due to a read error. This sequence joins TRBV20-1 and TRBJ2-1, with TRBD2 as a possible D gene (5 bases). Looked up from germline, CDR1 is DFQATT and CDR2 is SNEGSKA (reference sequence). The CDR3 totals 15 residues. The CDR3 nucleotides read TGCAGTGCCGTCACGGCCCTGGACTCCTACAATGGGCAGTTCTTC. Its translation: CSAVTALDSYNGQFF.

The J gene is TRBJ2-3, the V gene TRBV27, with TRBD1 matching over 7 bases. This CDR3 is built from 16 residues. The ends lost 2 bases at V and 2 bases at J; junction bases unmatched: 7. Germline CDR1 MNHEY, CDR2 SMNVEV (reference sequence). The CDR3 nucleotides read TGTGCCAGCAGTTTAGGGTCAGGGGGAAACACAGATACGCAGTATTTT. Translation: CASSLGSGGNTDTQYF.

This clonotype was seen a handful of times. CDR3: CASSQEKREGMSEQFF. Written as DNA, the CDR3 is TGTGCCAGCAGCCAAGAAAAGCGGGAGGGAATGAGTGAGCAGTTCTTC. The V call is TRBV4-2, the J call TRBJ2-1, with 10 nucleotides matching TRBD2. V lost 0 bases and J lost 9; bases outside the gene matches: 8. CDR3 length: 16 amino acids. From germline, CDR1 is LGHNA and CDR2 YNFKEQ.

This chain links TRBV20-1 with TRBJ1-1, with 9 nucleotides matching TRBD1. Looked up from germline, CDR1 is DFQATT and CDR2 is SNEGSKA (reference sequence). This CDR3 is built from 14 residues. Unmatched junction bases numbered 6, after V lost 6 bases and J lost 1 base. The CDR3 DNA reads TGCAGTGCCCCGGGACAGGGCACGAACACTGAAGCTTTCTTT. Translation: CSAPGQGTNTEAFF.

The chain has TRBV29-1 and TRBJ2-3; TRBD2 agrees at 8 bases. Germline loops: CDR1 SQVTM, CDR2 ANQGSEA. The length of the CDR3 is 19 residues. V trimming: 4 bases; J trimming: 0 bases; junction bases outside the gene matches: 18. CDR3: CSVGGPGLAGGPSTDTQYF. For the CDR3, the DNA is TGCAGCGTTGGAGGGCCGGGGCTAGCGGGTGGTCCTAGCACAGATACGCAGTATTTT.

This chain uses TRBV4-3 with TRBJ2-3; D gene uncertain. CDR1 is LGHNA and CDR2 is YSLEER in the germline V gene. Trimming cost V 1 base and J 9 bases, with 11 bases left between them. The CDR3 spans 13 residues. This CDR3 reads CASSQGLLDTQYF. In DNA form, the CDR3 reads TGCGCCAGCAGCCAAGGCCTGCTAGACACGCAGTATTTT.

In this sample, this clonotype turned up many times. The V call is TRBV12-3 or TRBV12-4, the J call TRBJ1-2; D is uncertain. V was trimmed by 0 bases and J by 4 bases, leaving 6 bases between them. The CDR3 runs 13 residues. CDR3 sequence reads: CASSLAGPYGYTF. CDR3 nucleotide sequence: TGTGCCAGCAGTTTAGCAGGGCCCTATGGCTACACCTTC.

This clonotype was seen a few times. DNA for the CDR3: TGTGCCAGCTCGCGGACCGGGACAGACAATCAGCCCCAGCATTTT. This gives the protein CASSRTGTDNQPQHF. The chain joins TRBV18 to TRBJ1-5; 7 bases agree with TRBD1. J gave up 3 bases and V 6 bases, and 8 bases lay outside the gene matches. This CDR3 is 15 amino acids long. Per the germline V gene, CDR1 is KGHSH and CDR2 is LQKENI. Variable domain in full (rest from reference TRBV18 and TRBJ1-5): NAGVMQNPRHLVRRRGQEARLRCSPMKGHSHVYWYRQLPEEGLKFMVYLQKENIIDESGMPKERFSAEFPKEGPSILRIQQVVRGDSAAYFCASSRTGTDNQPQHFGDGTRLSIL.

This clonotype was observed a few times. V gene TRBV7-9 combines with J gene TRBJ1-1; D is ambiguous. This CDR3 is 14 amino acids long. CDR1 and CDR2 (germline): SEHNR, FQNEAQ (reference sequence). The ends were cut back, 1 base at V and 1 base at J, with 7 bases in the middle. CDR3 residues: CASSLVEGNTEAFF. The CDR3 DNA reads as TGTGCCAGCAGCTTAGTCGAGGGGAACACTGAAGCTTTCTTT.

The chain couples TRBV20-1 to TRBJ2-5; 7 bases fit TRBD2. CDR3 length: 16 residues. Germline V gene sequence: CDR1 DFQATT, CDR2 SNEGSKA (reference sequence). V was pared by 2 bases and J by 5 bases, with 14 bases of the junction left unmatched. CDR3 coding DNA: TGCAGTGCTAGACTACCCGGCAGGCGGCGGGGGGAGACCCAGTACTTC. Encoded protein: CSARLPGRRRGETQYF.

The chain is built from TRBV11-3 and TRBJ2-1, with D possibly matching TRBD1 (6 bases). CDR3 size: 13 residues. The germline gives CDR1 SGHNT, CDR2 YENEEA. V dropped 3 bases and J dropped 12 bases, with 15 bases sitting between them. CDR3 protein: CASSFRGSSGQFF. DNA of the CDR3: TGTGCCAGCAGCTTTAGGGGGTCGAGCGGGCAGTTCTTC.

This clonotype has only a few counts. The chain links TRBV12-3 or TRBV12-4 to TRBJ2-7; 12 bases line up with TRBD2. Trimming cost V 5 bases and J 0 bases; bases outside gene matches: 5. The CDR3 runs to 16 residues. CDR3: CASSGGLAGSSYEQYF. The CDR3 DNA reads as TGTGCCAGCAGTGGCGGACTAGCGGGGAGCTCCTACGAGCAGTACTTC.

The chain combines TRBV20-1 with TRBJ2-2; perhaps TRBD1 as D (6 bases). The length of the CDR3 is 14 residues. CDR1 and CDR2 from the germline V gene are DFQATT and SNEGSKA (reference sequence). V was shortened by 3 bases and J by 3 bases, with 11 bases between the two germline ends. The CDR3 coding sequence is TGCAGTGCTAGTAGGGGGACCCACACCGGGGAGCTGTTTTTT. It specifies CSASRGTHTGELFF.

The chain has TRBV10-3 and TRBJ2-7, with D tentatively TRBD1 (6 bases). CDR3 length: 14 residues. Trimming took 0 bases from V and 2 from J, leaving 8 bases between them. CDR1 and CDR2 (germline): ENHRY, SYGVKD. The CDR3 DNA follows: TGTGCCATCAGTGAGTCACAGGGCCCCTACGAGCAGTACTTC. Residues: CAISESQGPYEQYF.

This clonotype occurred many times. CDR3 residues: CSVEERAGTQYF. CDR3 coding DNA: TGCAGCGTTGAGGAGCGGGCGGGGACCCAGTACTTC. This sequence joins TRBV29-1 and TRBJ2-5; possibly TRBD2 for D (6 bases). CDR1 and CDR2 from the germline V gene are SQVTM and ANQGSEA. V was trimmed by 3 bases and J by 7 bases, leaving 12 bases between them. CDR3 length: 12 amino acids.

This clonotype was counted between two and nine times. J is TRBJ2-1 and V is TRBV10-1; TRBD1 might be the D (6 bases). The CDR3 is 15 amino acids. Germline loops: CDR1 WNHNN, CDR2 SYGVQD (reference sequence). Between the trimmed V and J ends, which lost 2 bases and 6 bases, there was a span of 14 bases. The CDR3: CASSEGGAGGNEQFF. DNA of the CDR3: TGCGCCAGCAGTGAGGGGGGCGCAGGCGGCAATGAGCAGTTCTTC.